These 30 T cell receptor beta chains share one sample of origin, sequenced in a study of breast tumors, draining lymph nodes, adjacent tissues. Samples came from axillary lymph nodes draining the breast cancer. MiXCR was run by TCRdb on the multiplex PCR reads, yielding one entry per CDR3 protein. This sample has about 140,000 distinct CDR3 sequences, with roughly 33% found just once. Specimen: axillary lymph node tissue. All receptors derive from a female donor with breast cancer. Some clones in this sample may be carry-over from other donors' samples.

This clonotype appeared many times. J is TRBJ2-2 and V is TRBV11-3, with 7 positions matching TRBD1. V shed 5 bases, J shed 3 bases, and the junction held 6 bases outside the gene matches. Germline-derived CDR1 and CDR2 are SGHNT and YENEEA. The CDR3 consists of 15 residues. CDR3 DNA: TGTGCCAGCAGCGAACAGGGGAGTGACACCGGGGAGCTGTTTTTT. This gives the protein CASSEQGSDTGELFF.

This clonotype was detected ten times or more. A read error is possible here, since a much larger clone lies one base away. The chain links TRBV5-6 to TRBJ1-6, with D possibly matching TRBD1 (6 bases). This CDR3 is 14 amino acids long. Between the trimmed V and J ends, which lost 4 bases and 10 bases, there was a span of 15 bases. The germline CDR1 and CDR2 sequences are SGHDT and YYEEEE. CDR3 protein: CASSNRQAYSPLHF. The CDR3 nucleotides read TGTGCCAGCAGCAATCGACAGGCTTACTCACCCCTCCACTTT.

Worth noting for this clonotype: A junction end diverges from the germline sequence, so it may reflect a read error. The rearrangement joins TRBV6-1 to TRBJ1-6, with TRBD1 identical over 8 bases. CDR1 is MNHNS and CDR2 is SASEGT in the germline V gene. The CDR3 spans 14 residues. The CDR3 is CASSGQGNSSPLHF. The CDR3 nucleotides are TGTGCCAGCAGTGGACAGGGGAATAGTTCACCCCTCCACTTC.

This clonotype was seen repeatedly, ten times or more. V is TRBV7-2 and J is TRBJ2-3; 8 positions match TRBD1. Germline assignment: CDR1 SGHTA and CDR2 FQGNSA. V gave up 0 bases and J gave up 4 bases; unmatched junction bases: 6. The CDR3 is 16 amino acids. The CDR3 loop reads CASSLAPGGDSDTQYF. DNA for the CDR3: TGTGCCAGCAGCTTAGCACCAGGGGGCGACTCAGATACGCAGTATTTT.

This clonotype was seen a few times. Possible read error: a much larger clone is one base away. The rearrangement links TRBV5-6 to TRBJ1-4, with 11 positions matching TRBD1. CDR1 SGHDT and CDR2 YYEEEE come from the germline V gene. The CDR3 is 15 residues long. The CDR3 DNA is TGTGCCAGCAGGTTCGGGACAGGGGGAAATGAAAAACCGTTTTTT. Its protein product is CASRFGTGGNEKPFF.

In regard to this clonotype: A read error may account for a junction end that differs from germline. The chain is built from TRBV7-9 and TRBJ2-3; a weak D match, TRBD2 (6 bases). This CDR3 comprises 14 residues. Germline values: CDR1 SEHNR, CDR2 FQNEAQ (reference sequence). As DNA, the CDR3 is TGTGCCAGCAGCCTAGCGTGTAGCACAGATACGCAGTATTTT. Protein: CASSLACSTDTQYF.

The J gene is TRBJ2-1, the V gene TRBV15, with 11 bases aligning to TRBD2. The V and J ends lost 5 bases and 2 bases, in that order; junction bases with no gene match: 2. CDR1 LNHNV and CDR2 YYDKDF come from the germline V gene (reference sequence). The CDR3 extends over 15 amino acids. This CDR3 reads CATSHSGGAYNEQFF. DNA for the CDR3: TGTGCCACCAGCCATAGCGGGGGGGCCTACAATGAGCAGTTCTTC.

Of note for this clonotype: This clone may be a read error of a much larger clone one base away. V gene TRBV3-1 combines with J gene TRBJ2-7, with 8 bases that match TRBD2. The CDR3 covers 15 residues. The germline V gene has CDR1 LGHDT and CDR2 YNNKEL (reference sequence). The J segment lost 3 bases and the V segment lost 4 bases, leaving 8 bases of the junction unmatched. CDR3 nucleotide sequence: TGTGCCAGCAGCCGCGGGATTAGCGGGAACTACGAGCAGTACGTC. Protein: CASSRGISGNYEQYV.

This clonotype occurred many times. The CDR3 sequence is CASSQFGANYGYTF. The CDR3 bases are TGCGCCAGCAGCCAGTTCGGAGCCAACTATGGCTACACCTTC. V usage is TRBV5-1 and J usage is TRBJ1-2, with D unclear. Looked up from germline, CDR1 is SGHRS and CDR2 is YFSETQ. The germline V and J ends were trimmed by 4 bases and 2 bases, with 12 bases remaining between them. The CDR3 is made up of 14 amino acids. Full variable domain (outside the CDR3, taken from reference TRBV5-1 and TRBJ1-2): KAGVTQTPRYLIKTRGQQVTLSCSPISGHRSVSWYQQTPGQGLQFLFEYFSETQRNKGNFPGRFSGRQFSNSRSEMNVSTLELGDSALYLCASSQFGANYGYTFGSGTRLTVV.

This clonotype was detected many times. The chain has TRBV20-1 and TRBJ1-2; D is uncertain. This CDR3 spans 11 amino acids. Germline CDR1 and CDR2: DFQATT and SNEGSKA (reference sequence). V was trimmed by 2 bases and J by 4 bases, leaving 5 bases between them. The CDR3 reads CSARRAYGYTF. Written as DNA, the CDR3 is TGCAGTGCTAGACGGGCCTATGGCTACACCTTC.

This clonotype was found many times. V usage is TRBV5-1 and J usage is TRBJ2-1; D tentatively reads TRBD1 or TRBD2 (8 bases each). In germline, CDR1 is SGHRS, CDR2 YFSETQ. This CDR3 has 15 amino acids. V lost 4 bases and J lost 8, with 19 bases in between. CDR3 nucleotides: TGCGCCAGCAGCCCGCGGGGGGACAGGTTCGATGAGCAGTTCTTC. This translates into CASSPRGDRFDEQFF.

On this clonotype itself: This may come from a read error, since a much larger clone is one base off. Lacking the conserved final phenylalanine or tryptophan, this CDR3 likely reflects a read error. V is TRBV20-1 and J is TRBJ2-4; D ambiguous. CDR1 is DFQATT, CDR2 SNEGSKA, per germline (reference sequence). Trimming removed 8 bases from V and 0 bases from J, with 14 bases in between. This CDR3 is built from 14 residues. CDR3 DNA: TGCAGTTCGGTTGAACCGAGAGCCAAAAACATTCAGTACGTC. Its protein product is CSSVEPRAKNIQYV.

This clonotype came up many times. The chain uses TRBV20-1 and TRBJ2-1, with TRBD2 identical over 13 bases. The junction had 10 bases not matched to a gene; V was cut back by 1 base and J by 7 bases. Germline CDR1 is DFQATT and CDR2 is SNEGSKA (reference sequence). The CDR3 is made up of 17 amino acids. Here the CDR3 DNA reads TGCAGTGCTAGAGTCCCCAGGACTAGCGGGAGTGGGAATGAGCAGTTCTTC. Translating gives CSARVPRTSGSGNEQFF.

This clonotype has at least ten counts. This chain links TRBV5-1 with TRBJ2-7; no clear D gene. Trimming stripped 6 bases from V and 6 bases from J, with 19 bases between. Germline V gene sequence: CDR1 SGHRS, CDR2 YFSETQ. The CDR3 sequence is 14 residues long. CDR3 in amino acids: CASTPSLGSSEQYF. CDR3 nucleotides: TGCGCCAGCACCCCCTCCCTAGGTAGCTCCGAGCAGTACTTC.

This clonotype showed up many times. The genes are TRBV15 and TRBJ1-5; 9 nucleotides line up with TRBD1. This CDR3 spans 15 amino acids. Germline V gene sequence: CDR1 LNHNV, CDR2 YYDKDF (reference sequence). V lost 8 bases to trimming and J lost 4 bases; unmatched junction nucleotides: 9. The CDR3 loop reads CATQSGTGSNQPQHF. The CDR3 bases are TGTGCCACCCAATCCGGGACAGGGTCAAATCAGCCCCAGCATTTT.

Comment on this clonotype: The CDR3 end shows no conserved phenylalanine or tryptophan, and so a read error is likely. Because the CDR3's place on the DNA is in doubt, the DNA is left out and the CDR3 is given as listed by TCRdb. The chain couples TRBV2 to TRBJ2-5; the table gives TRBD2 as D, unverified against the DNA. Counting both end residues, the CDR3 totals 10 amino acids. CDR1 is SNHLY and CDR2 is FYNNEI in the germline V gene. The CDR3 sequence is CASGKEGRNT.

This clonotype was seen ten or more times. At one of its ends the junction is not consistent with the germline gene, which may arise from a read error. V gene TRBV2 combines with J gene TRBJ1-2, with D perhaps TRBD1 (6 bases). Germline V gene lookup returns CDR1 SNHLY and CDR2 FYNNEI. The CDR3 runs 16 residues. The CDR3 is CARSGQGKLPNYGYTF. CDR3 sequence (DNA): TGTGCCAGGAGTGGGCAGGGGAAACTCCCTAACTATGGCTACACCTTC.

This clonotype was picked up many times. This chain connects TRBV2 to TRBJ2-1, with D possibly being TRBD1 (7 bases). Between the trimmed V and J ends, which lost 7 bases and 1 base, there was a span of 11 bases. This CDR3 has 14 amino acids. The germline V gene has CDR1 SNHLY and CDR2 FYNNEI. CDR3: CASNSGGSYNEQFF. The CDR3 DNA follows: TGTGCCAGCAATTCAGGGGGGTCCTACAATGAGCAGTTCTTC.

Details on this clonotype: A read error may explain this, as a much larger clone is one base away. V usage is TRBV6-1 and J usage is TRBJ2-7, with TRBD1 identical over 8 bases. The CDR3 length is 12 residues. CDR1 is MNHNS and CDR2 is SASEGT in the germline V gene. CDR3 nucleotides: TGTGCCAGCAGTGAAGTCCCGGGACAGGTCGTTTTC. Protein product: CASSEVPGQVVF.

This clonotype was counted ten times or more. The J gene is TRBJ2-3, the V gene TRBV4-2, with D maybe TRBD2 (5 bases). V shed 4 bases and J shed 0 bases, with 11 bases lying between them. Germline V gives CDR1 LGHNA, CDR2 YNFKEQ. The CDR3 length is 15 residues. CDR3 coding DNA: TGTGCCAGCAGCCCTCGGACTTACAGCACAGATACGCAGTATTTT. Protein: CASSPRTYSTDTQYF.

The V gene is TRBV20-1, the J gene TRBJ2-2; 10 nucleotides line up with TRBD2. After removal of 6 bases from V and 7 bases from J, the junction contained 11 bases not matched to a gene. CDR1 is DFQATT and CDR2 is SNEGSKA in the germline V gene (reference sequence). The CDR3 consists of 15 residues. The CDR3 region is CSAVRAGGKFGELFF. In nucleotides, the CDR3 is TGCAGTGCGGTGAGAGCGGGGGGGAAATTCGGGGAGCTGTTTTTT.

V usage is TRBV10-3 and J usage is TRBJ2-7; TRBD1 aligns across 10 bases. The J call is in doubt because the DNA end fits TRBJ2-1 better. This CDR3 spans 17 amino acids. Per the germline V gene, CDR1 is ENHRY and CDR2 is SYGVKD. The DNA for the CDR3 is TGTGCCATCAGTGAGTCACGGGACAGGGGAAGAACCTACGAGCAGTTCTTC. Translated, it gives CAISESRDRGRTYEQFF.

In the case of this clonotype: A much bigger clone sits one base away, suggesting this may be a read error. The chain carries TRBV28 and TRBJ1-2, with D possibly being TRBD1 (5 bases). The V end lost 10 bases, the J end lost 12 bases, and 21 bases lay between the germline ends. CDR1 MDHEN and CDR2 SYDVKM come from the germline V gene. This CDR3 is built from 12 residues. The CDR3 sequence is CATYRSNPGHTF. The CDR3 nucleotides read TGTGCCACCTACAGGTCTAATCCGGGGCACACCTTC.

This clonotype was observed at least ten times. The chain employs TRBV2 and TRBJ2-5, with a weak D call TRBD1 (5 bases). This CDR3 has 13 residues. V lost 6 bases and J 5 bases, leaving 13 bases between the germline ends. Germline values: CDR1 SNHLY, CDR2 FYNNEI. DNA of the CDR3: TGTGCCAGCAGAGTGCAGGGTTTCGAGACCCAGTACTTC. It specifies CASRVQGFETQYF.

This clonotype occurred many times. The rearrangement uses TRBV7-2 and TRBJ2-7; a possible D gene is TRBD1 (6 bases). There are 14 residues in the CDR3. V shed 5 bases and J shed 3 bases, with 14 bases lying between them. The germline V gene has CDR1 SGHTA and CDR2 FQGNSA. CDR3 amino acids: CASSPADRVYEQYF. The CDR3 DNA follows: TGTGCCAGCAGCCCAGCGGACAGAGTCTACGAGCAGTACTTC.

This clonotype was counted only a few times. The chain has TRBV6-2 or TRBV6-3 and TRBJ2-1, with 9 bases matching TRBD1. Losses at the gene ends were 2 bases for V and 4 bases for J; bases not matched to a gene: 0. CDR3 length: 14 residues. CDR1 and CDR2 from the germline V gene are MNHEY and SVGEGT. CDR3 sequence reads: CASSYDRGYNEQFF. The CDR3, as DNA: TGTGCCAGCAGTTACGACAGGGGGTACAATGAGCAGTTCTTC.

The chain uses TRBV27 and TRBJ1-4, with D perhaps matching TRBD1 (6 bases). Germline assignment: CDR1 MNHEY and CDR2 SMNVEV (reference sequence). The CDR3 loop spans 14 amino acids. Trimming took off 2 bases at V and 8 bases at J, with 12 bases between the two ends. In DNA, the CDR3 is TGTGCCAGCAGTTTACGGCAGGGGTTCGAAAAACTGTTTTTT. Translated: CASSLRQGFEKLFF.

A remark on this clonotype: A much bigger clone sits one base away, suggesting this may be a read error. The genes are TRBV5-5 and TRBJ2-4, with D unclear. This CDR3 is 16 amino acids long. V was shortened by 2 bases and J by 1 base, with 13 bases between the two germline ends. CDR1 and CDR2 from the germline V gene are SGHKS and YYEKEE (reference sequence). The CDR3 protein is CASSFPRTTAKNIQYF. In DNA, the CDR3 is TGTGCCAGCAGCTTTCCTAGAACCACTGCCAAAAACATTCAGTACTTC.

The V gene is TRBV19, the J gene TRBJ1-6; 9 bases are shared with TRBD1. V was pared by 5 bases and J by 10 bases, with 12 bases of the junction left unmatched. Germline V CDR1 and CDR2: LNHDA, SQIVND (reference sequence). There are 16 residues in the CDR3. CDR3 loop: CASSDRGQGFESPLHF. CDR3 nucleotide sequence: TGTGCCAGTAGTGACCGGGGACAGGGATTCGAATCACCCCTCCACTTT.

Note on this clonotype: The CDR3 does not close with the conserved phenylalanine or tryptophan, likely indicating a read error. It is unclear where the CDR3 begins or ends on the DNA, so no DNA is shown, and the CDR3 is as TCRdb lists it. The chain combines TRBV10-3 with TRBJ1-5; the table names TRBD1, a call not compared with the DNA. The CDR3 region is 8 residues in length, termini included. Per the germline V gene, CDR1 is ENHRY and CDR2 is SYGVKD. The CDR3 region is CAISDSGA.